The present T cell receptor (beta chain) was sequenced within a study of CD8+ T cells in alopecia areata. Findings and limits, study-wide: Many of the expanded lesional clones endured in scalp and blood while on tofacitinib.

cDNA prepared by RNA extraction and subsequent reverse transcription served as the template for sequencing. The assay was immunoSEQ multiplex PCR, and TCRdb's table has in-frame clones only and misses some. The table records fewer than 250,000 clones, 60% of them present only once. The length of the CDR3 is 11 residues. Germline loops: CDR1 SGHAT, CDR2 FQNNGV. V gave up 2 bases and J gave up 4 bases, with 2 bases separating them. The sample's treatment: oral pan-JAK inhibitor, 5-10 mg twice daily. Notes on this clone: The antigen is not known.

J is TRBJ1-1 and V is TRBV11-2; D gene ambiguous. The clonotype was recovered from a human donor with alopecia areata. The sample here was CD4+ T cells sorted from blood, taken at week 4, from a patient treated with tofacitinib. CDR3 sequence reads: CASSLLTEAFF. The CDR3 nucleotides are TGTGCCAGCAGCTTACTCACTGAAGCTTTCTTT.